The T cell receptor beta chain described here comes from a study of cytomegalovirus exposure and HLA in healthy donors. The junction had 6 bases not matched to a gene; V was cut back by 4 bases and J by 5 bases. This CDR3 spans 15 amino acids. Germline CDR1 reads SGDLS; CDR2 reads YYNGEE. The PCR had 60 Vbeta and 13 Jbeta primers. Produced via immunoSEQ multiplex PCR; TCRdb's table is partial and in-frame only. The top ten clones hold 6.5% to 9% of a sample with about 100,000 clones, about 76% of them seen once. Sequences were obtained from PBMCs. The chain couples TRBV9 to TRBJ1-5; 10 bases line up with TRBD1. The origin of this receptor is a man aged 35 to 55 in good health and CMV-seropositive. The CDR3 sequence: CASSITGTGDQPQHF. The DNA for the CDR3 is TGTGCCAGCAGCATCACCGGGACAGGGGATCAGCCCCAGCATTTT.